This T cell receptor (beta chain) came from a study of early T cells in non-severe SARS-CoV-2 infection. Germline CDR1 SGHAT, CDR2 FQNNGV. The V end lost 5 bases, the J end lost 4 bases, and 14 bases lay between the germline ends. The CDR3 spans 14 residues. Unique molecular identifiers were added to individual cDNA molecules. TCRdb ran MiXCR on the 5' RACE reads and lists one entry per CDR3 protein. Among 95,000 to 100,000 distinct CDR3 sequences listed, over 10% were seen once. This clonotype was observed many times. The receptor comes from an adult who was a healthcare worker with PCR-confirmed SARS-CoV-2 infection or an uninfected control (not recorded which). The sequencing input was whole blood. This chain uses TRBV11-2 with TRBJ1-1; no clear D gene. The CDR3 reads CASSKNRVGTEAFF. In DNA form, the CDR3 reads TGTGCCAGCAGCAAAAATAGGGTAGGCACTGAAGCTTTCTTT.